Listed here are 14 T cell receptor beta chains from one sample, sequenced in a study of CD8 T cells in cerebrospinal fluid in Alzheimer's disease. TCRdb re-called the 10x single-cell sequencing reads, yielding one record per CDR3 amino acid sequence without DNA. Its clone listing holds 1,200 or so distinct CDR3 sequences. Sequences were obtained from cerebrospinal fluid. Receptors originate from a human donor in good health.

This clonotype is labeled medium-sized (0.01 to 0.1%) based on frequency. The chain joins TRBV12-3 or TRBV12-4 to TRBJ1-6. The CDR3 has 12 amino acids. The CDR3 sequence: CASSFGNSPLHF.

This clonotype registers medium-sized by frequency. Here the CDR3 reads CASSQGPTTFF. The chain uses TRBV6-2 or TRBV6-3 and TRBJ2-1; TCRdb's D call of TRBD2 is untestable without DNA. Germline V CDR1 and CDR2: MNHEY, SVGEGT. CDR3 size: 11 residues.

This clonotype is identified as large from frequency. V usage is TRBV6-1 and J usage is TRBJ2-1; TCRdb gives TRBD2 as the D gene, but with no DNA this cannot be confirmed. Germline V gene lookup returns CDR1 MNHNS and CDR2 SASEGT. This CDR3 is 11 amino acids long. This CDR3 reads CASMDSDEQFF.

Measured by frequency, this clonotype is large. The chain employs TRBV11-2 and TRBJ2-3; the TCRdb call, TRBD1, lacks DNA for checking. CDR3 length equals 16 residues. Germline V gene sequence: CDR1 SGHAT, CDR2 FQNNGV. CDR3 loop: CASSINVGPLAYTQYF.

By frequency, this clonotype registers medium-sized. The rearrangement links TRBV4-1 to TRBJ1-5; there is no DNA to check the TCRdb D call of TRBD1. The CDR3 is 15 residues long. The germline V gene has CDR1 MGHRA and CDR2 YSYEKL. The CDR3 is CASSRGQWGNQPQHF.

By frequency, this clonotype registers medium-sized. This chain links TRBV28 with TRBJ1-3; TCRdb reports TRBD1, a call that lacks DNA to check it against. The CDR3 is 16 amino acids. Looked up from germline, CDR1 is MDHEN and CDR2 is SYDVKM. The CDR3 reads CASTQRGPNSGNTIYF.

Measured by frequency, this clonotype is medium-sized. This rearrangement joins TRBV6-4 to TRBJ1-5; the TCRdb call, TRBD1, lacks DNA for checking. This CDR3 comprises 14 residues. Germline lookup yields CDR1 MRHNA and CDR2 SNTAGT. CDR3 loop: CASSFDRVRQPQHF.

Considering frequency, this clonotype is large. J is TRBJ1-4 and V is TRBV4-1; the TRBD1 assignment by TCRdb is unverifiable without DNA. This CDR3 contains 16 residues. The germline gives CDR1 MGHRA, CDR2 YSYEKL. CDR3 in amino acids: CASSQGRDRAIEKLFF.

This rearrangement joins TRBV10-1 to TRBJ2-3; TCRdb calls TRBD1, which cannot be checked without DNA. Germline CDR1 reads WNHNN; CDR2 reads SYGVQD (reference sequence). The CDR3 runs to 14 residues. CDR3 in amino acids: CASSGQGPTDTQYF.

According to its frequency, this clonotype is medium-sized. The rearrangement uses TRBV3-1 and TRBJ1-2. The CDR3 spans 12 residues. Germline V CDR1 and CDR2: LGHDT, YNNKEL (reference sequence). The CDR3 protein is CASSQGQTGYTF.

This clonotype ranks as large in terms of frequency. The V call is TRBV7-2, the J call TRBJ2-1. Per the germline V gene, CDR1 is SGHTA and CDR2 is FQGNSA. CDR3 length equals 14 residues. CDR3 loop: CATKPGSSYNEQFF.

By frequency, this clonotype registers medium-sized. The chain employs TRBV20-1 and TRBJ2-3. The CDR3 spans 13 residues. The germline CDR1 and CDR2 sequences are DFQATT and SNEGSKA (reference sequence). The CDR3 loop is CSARGESTDTQYF.

By frequency, this clonotype is medium-sized. This CDR3 is CASSYLSSGNTIYF. The chain employs TRBV7-9 and TRBJ1-3. The germline gives CDR1 SEHNR, CDR2 FQNEAQ (reference sequence). The CDR3 length is 14 residues.

This clonotype is deemed medium-sized by its frequency. The chain employs TRBV5-5 and TRBJ1-2; the D call from TCRdb, TRBD1, cannot be confirmed without DNA. This CDR3 has 15 residues. Germline V gene sequence: CDR1 SGHKS, CDR2 YYEKEE (reference sequence). The CDR3 spells CASSADPTGGNGYTF.